This T cell receptor beta chain was sequenced in a study of vaccination and CD4 T cells after COVID-19. At the level of the study: The convalescents, six males and four females, included two who were Hispanic. As their vaccination, participants received two doses of either BNT162b2 or mRNA-1273 vaccine. Findings and limits, study-wide: Within the convalescent patients, spike mono-reactivity was found in 304 of 307 vaccine-specific clones.

This CDR3 is built from 14 residues. The V end lost 3 bases, the J end lost 4 bases, and 16 bases lay between the germline ends. In germline, CDR1 is DFQATT, CDR2 SNEGSKA (reference sequence). Treatment of the sample: roughly 10-day PBMC culture with coronavirus spike peptide pools or control peptides (ViraFEST assay). Dates of PCR positivity, March to December 2020, preceded the US Alpha, Beta and Delta variants. Sequencing of the DNA from cultured CD4+ T cells was carried out with the Oncomine TCR Beta short-read assay. MiXCR, applied by TCRdb to the PCR reads, yields one record per CDR3 protein. The sample gives 10,000 to 13,000 distinct CDR3 sequences, 64% of which show up once; about a third is in the top ten. To note about this clonotype: The antigen is unknown.

Sequencing input: CD4+ T cells from blood, cultured in vitro. This chain connects TRBV20-1 to TRBJ2-7; tentatively, D is TRBD2 (5 bases). This sequence originates from a human donor who had recovered from COVID-19. CDR3 region: CSASFRGSHYEQYF. For the CDR3, the DNA is TGCAGTGCTAGCTTTCGGGGTTCTCATTACGAGCAGTACTTC.